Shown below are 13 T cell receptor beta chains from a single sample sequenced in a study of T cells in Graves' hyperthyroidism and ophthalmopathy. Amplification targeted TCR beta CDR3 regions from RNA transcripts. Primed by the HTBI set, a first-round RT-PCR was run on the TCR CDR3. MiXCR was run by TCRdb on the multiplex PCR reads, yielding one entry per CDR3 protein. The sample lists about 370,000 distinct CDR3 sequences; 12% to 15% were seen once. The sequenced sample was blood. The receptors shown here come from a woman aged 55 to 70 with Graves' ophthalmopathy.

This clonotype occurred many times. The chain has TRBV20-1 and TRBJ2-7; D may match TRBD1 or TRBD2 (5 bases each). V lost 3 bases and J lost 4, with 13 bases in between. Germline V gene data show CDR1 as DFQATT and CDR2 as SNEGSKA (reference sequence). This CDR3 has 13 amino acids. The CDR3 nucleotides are TGCAGTGCTAGTCCGGGGCCCTCTTACGAGCAGTACTTC. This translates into CSASPGPSYEQYF.

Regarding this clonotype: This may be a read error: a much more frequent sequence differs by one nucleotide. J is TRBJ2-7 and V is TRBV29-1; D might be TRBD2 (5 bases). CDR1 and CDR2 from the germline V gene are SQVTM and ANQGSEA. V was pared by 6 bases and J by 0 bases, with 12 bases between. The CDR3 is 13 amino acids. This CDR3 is CSVLVGASYEQYF. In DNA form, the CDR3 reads TGCAGCGTCTTAGTGGGAGCCTCCTACGAGCAGTACTTC.

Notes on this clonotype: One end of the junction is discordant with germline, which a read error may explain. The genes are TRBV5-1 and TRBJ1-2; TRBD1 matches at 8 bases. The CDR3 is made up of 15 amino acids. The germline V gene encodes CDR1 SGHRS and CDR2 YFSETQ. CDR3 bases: TGTGCCAGCAGCGGCGGGACAGGCTCTCGTTATGGCTACACCTTC. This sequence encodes CASSGGTGSRYGYTF.

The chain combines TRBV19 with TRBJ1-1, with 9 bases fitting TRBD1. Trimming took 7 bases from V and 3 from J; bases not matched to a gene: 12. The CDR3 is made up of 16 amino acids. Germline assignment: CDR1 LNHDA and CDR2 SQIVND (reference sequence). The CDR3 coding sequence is TGTGCCAGTATCGGAAAGAGGACAGGGGTCGACACTGAAGCTTTCTTT. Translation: CASIGKRTGVDTEAFF.

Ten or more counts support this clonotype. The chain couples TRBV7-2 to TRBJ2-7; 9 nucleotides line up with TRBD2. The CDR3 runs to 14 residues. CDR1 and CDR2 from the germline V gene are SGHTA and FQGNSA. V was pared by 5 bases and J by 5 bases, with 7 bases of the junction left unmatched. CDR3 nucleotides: TGTGCCAGCAGCCCCGGGACTAGCACCAACGAGCAGTACTTC. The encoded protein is CASSPGTSTNEQYF.

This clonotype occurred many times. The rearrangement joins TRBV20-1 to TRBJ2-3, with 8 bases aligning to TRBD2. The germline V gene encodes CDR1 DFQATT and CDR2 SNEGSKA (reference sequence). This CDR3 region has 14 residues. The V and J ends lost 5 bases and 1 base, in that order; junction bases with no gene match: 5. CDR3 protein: CSAGGLGGTDTQYF. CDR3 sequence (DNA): TGCAGTGCTGGGGGACTAGGGGGCACAGATACGCAGTATTTT.

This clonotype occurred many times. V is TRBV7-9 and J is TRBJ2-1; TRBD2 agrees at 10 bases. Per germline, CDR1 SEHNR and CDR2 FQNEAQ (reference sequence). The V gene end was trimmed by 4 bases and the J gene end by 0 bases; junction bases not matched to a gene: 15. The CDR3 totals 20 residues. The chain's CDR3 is CASSYMPGLAEIDSYNEQFF. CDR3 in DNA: TGTGCCAGCAGCTATATGCCCGGACTAGCGGAGATAGACTCCTACAATGAGCAGTTCTTC.

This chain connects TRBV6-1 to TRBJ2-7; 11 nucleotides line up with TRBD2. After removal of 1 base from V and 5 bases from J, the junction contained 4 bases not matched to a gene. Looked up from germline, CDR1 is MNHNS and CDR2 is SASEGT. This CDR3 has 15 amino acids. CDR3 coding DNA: TGTGCCAGCAGTGAAGGGCTAGCGGGAGGTCACGAGCAGTACTTC. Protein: CASSEGLAGGHEQYF.

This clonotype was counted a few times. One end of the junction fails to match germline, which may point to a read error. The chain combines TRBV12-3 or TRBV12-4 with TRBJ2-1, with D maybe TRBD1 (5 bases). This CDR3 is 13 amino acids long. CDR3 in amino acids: CASSFGRVNEQLF. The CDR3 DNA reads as TGTGCCAGCAGTTTCGGCAGGGTGAATGAGCAGCTCTTC.

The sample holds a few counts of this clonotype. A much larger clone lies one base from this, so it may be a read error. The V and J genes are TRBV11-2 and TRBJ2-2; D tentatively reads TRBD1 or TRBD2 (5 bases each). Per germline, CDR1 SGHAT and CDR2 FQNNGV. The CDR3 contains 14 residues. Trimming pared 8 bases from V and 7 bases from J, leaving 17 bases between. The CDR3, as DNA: TGTGCCAGCGGGACGGGACCCTCGGGCGGGGAGCTGTTTTTT. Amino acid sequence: CASGTGPSGGELFF.

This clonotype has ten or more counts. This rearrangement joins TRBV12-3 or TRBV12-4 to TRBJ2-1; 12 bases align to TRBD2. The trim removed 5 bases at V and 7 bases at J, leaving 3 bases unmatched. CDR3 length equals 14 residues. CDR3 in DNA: TGTGCCAGCAGTACAACTAGCGGGAGGAATGAGCAGTTCTTC. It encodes CASSTTSGRNEQFF.

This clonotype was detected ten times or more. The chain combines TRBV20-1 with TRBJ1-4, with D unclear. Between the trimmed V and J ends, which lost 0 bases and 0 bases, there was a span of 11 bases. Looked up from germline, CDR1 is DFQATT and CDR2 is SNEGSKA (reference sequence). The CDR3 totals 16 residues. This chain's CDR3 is CSARDRAAPTNEKLFF. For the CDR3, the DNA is TGCAGTGCTAGAGATCGGGCAGCACCAACTAATGAAAAACTGTTTTTT.

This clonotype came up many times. CDR3 coding DNA: TGTGCCAGCAGTTTTCACAGAGGAATTGAGCAGTTCTTC. Translation: CASSFHRGIEQFF. This sequence joins TRBV28 and TRBJ2-1; D unresolved. V was trimmed by 3 bases and J by 9 bases, leaving 12 bases between them. The CDR3 loop spans 13 amino acids. The germline V gene has CDR1 MDHEN and CDR2 SYDVKM.